The next 30 T cell receptor beta chains were all read from a single sample in a study of T cell repertoires in cytomegalovirus infection. Their antigens remain unidentified. TCRdb re-analysed the reads in MiXCR, keeping a single row per CDR3 protein. The sample shows 900,000 to 950,000 distinct CDR3 sequences, around 32% of them seen only once. The sequenced sample was cultured CD8+ T cells from PBMCs, obtained from culture after CMV antigen stimulation. Receptors originate from a human donor in good health (CMV status not recorded). Some clones in this sample may be carry-over from other donors' samples.

This clonotype was seen a few times. The genes are TRBV9 and TRBJ1-1; D perhaps matches TRBD1 (6 bases). The germline V and J ends were trimmed by 3 bases and 4 bases, with 10 bases remaining between them. This CDR3 has 13 amino acids. CDR1 and CDR2 from the germline V gene are SGDLS and YYNGEE. The CDR3 coding sequence is TGTGCCAGCAGCGAGGGGGGAACCACTGAAGCTTTCTTT. Encoded protein: CASSEGGTTEAFF.

V gene TRBV12-3 or TRBV12-4 combines with J gene TRBJ2-7; D not certain. V was shortened by 6 bases and J by 7 bases, with 16 bases between the two germline ends. This CDR3 spans 13 amino acids. CDR3 region: CASSLTLYEEQYF. In nucleotides, the CDR3 is TGTGCCAGCAGCCTTACCCTCTACGAGGAGCAGTACTTC.

This clonotype has only one observation. The chain joins TRBV4-3 to TRBJ2-1, with 8 bases aligning to TRBD1. V lost 0 bases and J lost 4; bases outside the gene matches: 5. The CDR3 runs 16 residues. Germline V gene lookup returns CDR1 LGHNA and CDR2 YSLEER. Here the CDR3 DNA reads TGCGCCAGCAGCCAAGATCTGACAGGGGCATACAATGAGCAGTTCTTC. It specifies CASSQDLTGAYNEQFF.

The CDR3, as DNA: TGTGCCAGCAGTTTACCAATAAGCACAGGGGGCAATGAGCAGTTCTTC. Translated: CASSLPISTGGNEQFF. The chain recombines TRBV27 with TRBJ2-1, with 8 bases lining up with TRBD1. Per the germline V gene, CDR1 is MNHEY and CDR2 is SMNVEV (reference sequence). Trimming cost V 2 bases and J 6 bases; bases outside gene matches: 9. The CDR3 covers 16 residues.

The genes are TRBV2 and TRBJ2-3; 9 bases map to TRBD2. The junction had 12 bases not matched to a gene; V was cut back by 7 bases and J by 1 base. The CDR3 is made up of 17 amino acids. Germline V lookup: CDR1 SNHLY, CDR2 FYNNEI. CDR3 in amino acids: CASIPRGASGGTDTQYF. The CDR3, as DNA: TGTGCCAGCATCCCCAGGGGGGCTAGCGGGGGCACAGATACGCAGTATTTT. Drawing the rest from reference TRBV2 and TRBJ2-3, the complete variable domain is EPEVTQTPSHQVTQMGQEVILRCVPISNHLYFYWYRQILGQKVEFLVSFYNNEISEKSEIFDDQFSVERPDGSNFTLKIRSTKLEDSAMYFCASIPRGASGGTDTQYFGPGTRLTVL.

With regard to this clonotype: This sequence may be a read error, since a much larger clone differs from it by one base. The chain links TRBV7-2 to TRBJ2-1; no clear D. This CDR3 contains 16 residues. The germline V and J ends were trimmed by 5 bases and 4 bases, with 18 bases remaining between them. Germline V CDR1 and CDR2: SGHTA, FQGNSA. DNA for the CDR3: TGTGCCAGCAGCCCTGTCCCCGAGACATCTTACAATGAGCAGTTCTTC. Protein sequence: CASSPVPETSYNEQFF.

The sample holds a few counts of this clonotype. This chain uses TRBV4-2 with TRBJ2-5; TRBD2 aligns across 12 bases. This CDR3 contains 17 residues. Germline trimming cut 0 bases from V and 5 bases from J; bases unmatched to any gene: 7. The germline V gene encodes CDR1 LGHNA and CDR2 YNFKEQ. The CDR3 coding sequence is TGTGCCAGCAGCCAAGAACGGAGGCTAGCGGGGGGGGAGACCCAGTACTTC. Residues: CASSQERRLAGGETQYF.

In this sample, this clonotype turned up a few times. The chain recombines TRBV27 with TRBJ2-4; 9 bases line up with TRBD1. CDR1 and CDR2 from the germline V gene are MNHEY and SMNVEV (reference sequence). The CDR3 is 15 amino acids. V gave up 5 bases and J gave up 4 bases; unmatched junction bases: 6. CDR3 sequence reads: CASSLGQGPKNIQYF. CDR3 bases: TGTGCCAGCAGTCTCGGACAGGGGCCGAAAAACATTCAGTACTTC.

The sample holds many counts of this clonotype. V is TRBV7-2 and J is TRBJ2-7; possible D gene TRBD1, 6 bases. Between the trimmed V and J ends, which lost 1 base and 2 bases, there was a span of 15 bases. Germline loops: CDR1 SGHTA, CDR2 FQGNSA. This CDR3 is built from 16 residues. In nucleotides, the CDR3 is TGTGCCAGCAGCTTAGACTTAGGGGGTGCCCCCTACGAGCAGTACTTC. This gives the protein CASSLDLGGAPYEQYF. The full variable domain, rest sourced from reference TRBV7-2 and TRBJ2-7, is GAGVSQSPSNKVTEKGKDVELRCDPISGHTALYWYRQSLGQGLEFLIYFQGNSAPDKSGLPSDRFSAERTGGSVSTLTIQRTQQEDSAVYLCASSLDLGGAPYEQYFGPGTRLTVT.

This clonotype was observed at least ten times. CDR3: CASSLWRGRDQPQHF. CDR3 DNA: TGTGCCAGCAGCTTATGGAGGGGGCGAGATCAGCCCCAGCATTTT. V gene TRBV7-6 combines with J gene TRBJ1-5, with 7 bases identical to TRBD1. CDR1 is SGHVS and CDR2 is FNYEAQ in the germline V gene. The J segment lost 5 bases and the V segment lost 2 bases, leaving 6 bases of the junction unmatched. The CDR3 totals 15 residues.

This clonotype came up many times. V gene TRBV12-5 combines with J gene TRBJ2-5; perhaps TRBD1 as D (6 bases). V lost 6 bases and J lost 7, with 24 bases in between. Germline CDR1 is LGHNT and CDR2 is FRNRAP. The CDR3 is made up of 16 amino acids. In DNA form, the CDR3 reads TGTGCTAGTGGGCCTATGCAAAACAGGGATAGAGGGACCCAGTACTTC. Protein sequence: CASGPMQNRDRGTQYF.

CDR3 bases: TGTGCCGTCGCTATGGGGTCGGTCACAGATACGCAGTATTTT. Translating gives CAVAMGSVTDTQYF. The V call is TRBV10-3, the J call TRBJ2-3, with D unclear. Between the trimmed V and J ends, which lost 11 bases and 2 bases, there was a span of 17 bases. This CDR3 has 14 amino acids. Germline-derived CDR1 and CDR2 are ENHRY and SYGVKD.

This clonotype was recorded at least ten times. The chain employs TRBV12-3 or TRBV12-4 and TRBJ2-3, with no clear D. Trimming pared 6 bases from V and 5 bases from J, leaving 9 bases between. The CDR3 runs to 12 residues. The CDR3 nucleotides are TGTGCCAGCAGCCACTCGGGAGATACGCAGTATTTT. Translated: CASSHSGDTQYF.

This clonotype occurred a few times. V gene TRBV7-8 combines with J gene TRBJ2-7; 7 bases match TRBD2. The CDR3 runs to 15 residues. V dropped 1 base and J dropped 0; count of bases not matched to a gene: 3. Germline CDR1 and CDR2: SGHVS and FQNEAQ. The CDR3 DNA reads as TGTGCCAGCAGCTTAGGGGGCGGGGGCTCCTACGAGCAGTACGTC. This translates into CASSLGGGGSYEQYV.

The chain links TRBV6-1 to TRBJ1-5; D uncertain. Germline loops: CDR1 MNHNS, CDR2 SASEGT. The CDR3 has 15 amino acids. The V end lost 8 bases, the J end lost 1 base, and 15 bases lay between the germline ends. The CDR3 protein is CASGRPSNSNQPQHF. In nucleotides, the CDR3 is TGTGCCAGCGGAAGACCTTCGAACAGCAATCAGCCCCAGCATTTT.

This chain links TRBV20-1 with TRBJ2-7, with D perhaps matching TRBD1 or TRBD2 (5 bases each). Germline assignment: CDR1 DFQATT and CDR2 SNEGSKA (reference sequence). Trimming cost V 0 bases and J 7 bases, with 19 bases left between them. The CDR3 consists of 15 residues. The CDR3 sequence is CSARDLGRSGKEQYF. CDR3 bases: TGCAGTGCTAGAGATCTGGGGCGGTCGGGGAAAGAGCAGTACTTC.

The CDR3 DNA reads TGTGCCAGCAGCTCCAGCGGGGGGGTCCGTGAGACCCAGTACTTC. Translated: CASSSSGGVRETQYF. The chain uses TRBV7-6 and TRBJ2-5, with 10 bases aligning to TRBD2. Trimming at V came to 4 bases and at J to 5 bases, leaving 7 bases not matched to a gene. Germline V gene data show CDR1 as SGHVS and CDR2 as FNYEAQ. The CDR3 length is 15 residues.

CDR3 DNA sequence: TGTGCCAGCAGTTACCCTGAGGCTGGTTACAATGAGCAGTTCTTC. This translates into CASSYPEAGYNEQFF. V is TRBV6-5 and J is TRBJ2-1; the D is unclear. Germline V gives CDR1 MNHEY, CDR2 SVGAGI. V was cut by 2 bases and J by 4 bases, with 12 bases left in between. The CDR3 spans 15 residues.

This sequence joins TRBV14 and TRBJ1-6, with D possibly TRBD1 on 5 matching bases. Trimming took 0 bases from V and 7 from J, leaving 19 bases between them. This CDR3 spans 18 amino acids. Looked up from germline, CDR1 is SGHDN and CDR2 is FVKESK. Here the CDR3 DNA reads TGTGCCAGCAGCCAAGAATTTTGGAAGGGGATCTCAAATTCACCCCTCCACTTT. Amino acid sequence: CASSQEFWKGISNSPLHF. The whole variable domain, remainder taken from reference TRBV14 and TRBJ1-6, is EAGVTQFPSHSVIEKGQTVTLRCDPISGHDNLYWYRRVMGKEIKFLLHFVKESKQDESGMPNNRFLAERTGGTYSTLKVQPAELEDSGVYFCASSQEFWKGISNSPLHFGNGTRLTVT.

The DNA of the CDR3 is TGTGCCAGCAGCGAACTTAGGAGTAGCACAGATACGCAGTATTTT. Translation: CASSELRSSTDTQYF. The chain carries TRBV14 and TRBJ2-3; D gene unclear. CDR3 length: 15 residues. The germline gives CDR1 SGHDN, CDR2 FVKESK. V shed 5 bases and J shed 0 bases, with 12 bases lying between them.

This clonotype showed up many times. This chain joins TRBV7-2 and TRBJ1-1; maybe TRBD1 (6 bases). CDR3 length equals 13 residues. Trimming stripped 5 bases from V and 6 bases from J, with 13 bases between. CDR1 is SGHTA, CDR2 FQGNSA, per germline. This CDR3 is CASSPWGRAEAFF. DNA for the CDR3: TGTGCCAGCAGCCCGTGGGGGCGAGCTGAAGCTTTCTTT. Combining the CDR3 with reference TRBV7-2 and TRBJ1-1 gives the whole variable domain GAGVSQSPSNKVTEKGKDVELRCDPISGHTALYWYRQSLGQGLEFLIYFQGNSAPDKSGLPSDRFSAERTGGSVSTLTIQRTQQEDSAVYLCASSPWGRAEAFFGQGTRLTVV.

The chain employs TRBV20-1 and TRBJ2-1; tentatively, D is TRBD1 (5 bases). The length of the CDR3 is 16 residues. Germline V gene lookup returns CDR1 DFQATT and CDR2 SNEGSKA (reference sequence). V lost 0 bases and J 2 bases, leaving 14 bases between the germline ends. CDR3 protein: CSARDSSSGTYNEQFF. The CDR3, as DNA: TGCAGTGCTAGAGATTCATCGTCAGGGACCTACAATGAGCAGTTCTTC.

The gene calls are TRBV12-3 or TRBV12-4 and TRBJ1-5; D is unclear. V lost 1 base, J lost 2 bases, and 12 bases lay in between. The CDR3 runs 16 residues. The CDR3 spells CASSLGAYRGNQPQHF. As DNA, the CDR3 is TGTGCCAGCAGTTTAGGGGCCTACAGAGGCAATCAGCCCCAGCATTTT.

This clonotype was seen only a few times. DNA for the CDR3: TGTGCCAGCATGATTTCCTATAGCAATCAGCCCCAGCATTTT. Translation: CASMISYSNQPQHF. The gene calls are TRBV6-2 or TRBV6-3 and TRBJ1-5; D unclear. The germline V and J ends were trimmed by 7 bases and 0 bases, with 10 bases remaining between them. Germline-derived CDR1 and CDR2 are MNHEY and SVGEGT. This CDR3 has 14 amino acids.

V usage is TRBV7-9 and J usage is TRBJ2-1, with TRBD2 matching over 12 bases. Germline loops: CDR1 SEHNR, CDR2 FQNEAQ (reference sequence). V shed 7 bases and J 6 bases; nucleotides not matched to a gene: 7. The CDR3 runs 15 residues. DNA of the CDR3: TGTGCCAGCAAAGAAGGACTAGCGGGGCGCAATGAGCAGTTCTTC. This sequence encodes CASKEGLAGRNEQFF.

This rearrangement joins TRBV29-1 to TRBJ2-1; D gene unclear. Germline loops: CDR1 SQVTM, CDR2 ANQGSEA. Deletions cut 2 bases from V and 4 bases from J, with 6 bases between. The length of the CDR3 is 12 residues. CDR3 protein: CSVETKYNEQFF. CDR3 coding DNA: TGCAGCGTTGAAACTAAATACAATGAGCAGTTCTTC.

The rearrangement uses TRBV7-6 and TRBJ1-6; the D gene is possibly TRBD1 (5 bases). The CDR3 totals 17 residues. Trimming pared 2 bases from V and 0 bases from J, leaving 11 bases between. Germline V gene lookup returns CDR1 SGHVS and CDR2 FNYEAQ. DNA of the CDR3: TGTGCCAGCAGCTTAACGAAGGGGCTCTCCTATAATTCACCCCTCCACTTT. Encoded protein: CASSLTKGLSYNSPLHF. Using reference TRBV7-6 and TRBJ1-6 for the parts outside the CDR3, the full variable domain is GAGVSQSPRYKVTKRGQDVALRCDPISGHVSLYWYRQALGQGPEFLTYFNYEAQQDKSGLPNDRFSAERPEGSISTLTIQRTEQRDSAMYRCASSLTKGLSYNSPLHFGNGTRLTVT.

The V and J genes are TRBV7-6 and TRBJ1-2; tentative D call: TRBD1 (5 bases). The germline V gene encodes CDR1 SGHVS and CDR2 FNYEAQ. The V and J ends lost 2 bases and 3 bases respectively, with 19 bases between them. The CDR3 totals 17 residues. The DNA of the CDR3 is TGTGCCAGCAGCTTAATTTCCTTCGGGGAAGGGGACTATGGCTACACCTTC. Its protein is CASSLISFGEGDYGYTF.

Ten or more counts support this clonotype. The V gene is TRBV12-3 or TRBV12-4, the J gene TRBJ1-2; D is unresolved. Trimming cost V 3 bases and J 3 bases, with 8 bases left between them. The CDR3 extends over 13 amino acids. CDR3 residues: CASSLRVDYGYTF. In DNA form, the CDR3 reads TGTGCCAGCAGTTTGAGGGTGGACTATGGCTACACCTTC.

This sequence joins TRBV7-8 and TRBJ2-2; 8 bases fit TRBD2. J lost 4 bases, V lost 5 bases, and 9 bases had no gene match. The CDR3 sequence is 16 residues long. Looked up from germline, CDR1 is SGHVS and CDR2 is FQNEAQ. For the CDR3, the DNA is TGTGCCAGCAGCCCGGGAGGGGGGACGGGCACCGGGGAGCTGTTTTTT. Translation gives CASSPGGGTGTGELFF.